The 30 T cell receptor beta chains presented below share a single source sample, sequenced in a study of T-cell reconstitution after alpha-beta-depleted transplantation in children. Unique molecular identifiers were incorporated during preparation of the TCRbeta library. TCRdb fed the PCR reads into MiXCR, producing one record per CDR3 protein. The sample contains about 480,000 distinct CDR3 sequences, around 13% of which appear only once. This specimen consisted of PBMCs from the stem cell graft donor, obtained from the stem cell graft. These receptors originate from a human donor who donated a stem cell graft to a child with combined immunodeficiency.

The chain carries TRBV4-3 and TRBJ2-1; D call uncertain. Trimming took off 4 bases at V and 1 base at J, with 14 bases between the two ends. CDR3 length: 16 residues. Germline-derived CDR1 and CDR2 are LGHNA and YSLEER. The DNA for the CDR3 is TGCGCCAGCAGCCGGGGAAGGGCGGTATCCTACAATGAGCAGTTCTTC. This encodes CASSRGRAVSYNEQFF.

In this sample, this clonotype turned up many times. The chain uses TRBV12-3 or TRBV12-4 and TRBJ2-1; 10 bases fit TRBD2. The CDR3 runs to 14 residues. Trimming took 3 bases from V and 7 from J; bases not matched to a gene: 3. The CDR3: CASSFSGGANEQFF. The CDR3 bases are TGTGCCAGCAGTTTCAGCGGGGGGGCAAATGAGCAGTTCTTC.

This clonotype was seen a handful of times. V is TRBV7-9 and J is TRBJ2-5, with TRBD2 matching 11 bases. Trimming cost V 5 bases and J 4 bases; bases outside gene matches: 6. Germline V gives CDR1 SEHNR, CDR2 FQNEAQ (reference sequence). The CDR3 is 15 amino acids. CDR3 amino acids: CASSLSGRVGETQYF. The CDR3 nucleotides read TGTGCCAGCAGCCTTAGCGGGAGGGTTGGAGAGACCCAGTACTTC.

Many counts were recorded for this clonotype. V gene TRBV7-9 combines with J gene TRBJ2-1; D may be TRBD1 (6 bases). Trimming took off 5 bases at V and 2 bases at J, with 16 bases between the two ends. This CDR3 has 16 residues. The germline gives CDR1 SEHNR, CDR2 FQNEAQ (reference sequence). The CDR3 sequence is CASSQASTGPYNEQFF. CDR3 sequence (DNA): TGTGCCAGCAGCCAAGCGTCTACAGGGCCCTACAATGAGCAGTTCTTC.

The chain uses TRBV29-1 and TRBJ2-5, with D possibly called TRBD1 or TRBD2 (5 bases each). The CDR3 has 13 residues. With 7 bases removed from V and 3 bases from J, the gap between germline ends came to 15 bases. Per germline, CDR1 SQVTM and CDR2 ANQGSEA. In DNA form, the CDR3 reads TGCAGCGCCCCCACATTGGGGGAAGAGACCCAGTACTTC. Encoded protein: CSAPTLGEETQYF.

This clonotype was counted ten times or more. The rearrangement links TRBV6-2 or TRBV6-3 to TRBJ2-7, with D possibly TRBD1 on 5 matching bases. The CDR3 runs 12 residues. V dropped 6 bases and J dropped 6 bases, with 12 bases sitting between them. From germline, CDR1 is MNHEY and CDR2 SVGEGT. The CDR3, as DNA: TGTGCCAGCAGCATCAGGGATAGCGAGCAGTACTTC. Its translation: CASSIRDSEQYF.

This chain links TRBV3-1 with TRBJ2-1; TRBD2 aligns across 10 bases. CDR1 and CDR2 from the germline V gene are LGHDT and YNNKEL (reference sequence). V shed 1 base and J 0 bases; nucleotides not matched to a gene: 6. This CDR3 has 18 amino acids. The CDR3 sequence is CASSQVSSGRASYNEQFF. CDR3 DNA: TGTGCCAGCAGCCAAGTATCGAGCGGGAGGGCCTCCTACAATGAGCAGTTCTTC.

The table lists this clonotype with many counts. V is TRBV15 and J is TRBJ1-5, with D hard to call. The CDR3 totals 13 residues. V lost 0 bases, J lost 4 bases, and 4 bases lay in between. Germline CDR1 is LNHNV and CDR2 is YYDKDF (reference sequence). Written as DNA, the CDR3 is TGTGCCACCAGCAGAGATTATAATCAGCCCCAGCATTTT. Its translation is CATSRDYNQPQHF. Full variable domain (remainder filled in from reference TRBV15 and TRBJ1-5): DAMVIQNPRYQVTQFGKPVTLSCSQTLNHNVMYWYQQKSSQAPKLLFHYYDKDFNNEADTPDNFQSRRPNTSFCFLDIRSPGLGDTAMYLCATSRDYNQPQHFGDGTRLSIL.

CDR3 protein: CASSLGTGIYNEQFF. The CDR3 DNA follows: TGTGCCAGCAGTCTCGGGACAGGGATTTACAATGAGCAGTTCTTC. The J gene is TRBJ2-1, the V gene TRBV11-3, with TRBD1 identical over 9 bases. The germline V gene encodes CDR1 SGHNT and CDR2 YENEEA. With 6 bases clipped from V and 4 bases from J, the junction kept 7 bases outside the gene matches. The CDR3 runs to 15 residues. The complete variable domain, with remaining parts taken from reference TRBV11-3 and TRBJ2-1, reads EAGVVQSPRYKIIEKKQPVAFWCNPISGHNTLYWYLQNLGQGPELLIRYENEEAVDDSQLPKDRFSAERLKGVDSTLKIQPAELGDSAVYLCASSLGTGIYNEQFFGPGTRLTVL.

This clonotype has ten or more counts. The J gene is TRBJ2-7, the V gene TRBV29-1, with unresolved D. CDR1 is SQVTM, CDR2 ANQGSEA, per germline. The V and J ends lost 4 bases and 2 bases respectively, with 12 bases between them. The CDR3 has 13 amino acids. CDR3 in amino acids: CSVVVGEAYEQYF. CDR3 nucleotide sequence: TGCAGCGTTGTTGTTGGTGAAGCCTACGAGCAGTACTTC.

The rearrangement joins TRBV12-3 or TRBV12-4 to TRBJ2-1; D gene ambiguous. The CDR3 totals 13 residues. Trimming removed 4 bases at V and 6 bases at J, with 10 bases between. CDR3 in DNA: TGTGCCAGCAGTTCCGCAGGACGCAATGAGCAGTTCTTC. Protein product: CASSSAGRNEQFF.

Notes on this clonotype: A read error may be the cause here, since a much bigger clone is one base away. Here the CDR3 omits its conserved ending phenylalanine or tryptophan, so a read error is the likely source. The chain recombines TRBV6-5 with TRBJ2-3; 9 positions match TRBD2. Germline CDR1 is MNHEY and CDR2 is SVGAGI. This CDR3 spans 16 amino acids. J lost 1 base, V lost 4 bases, and 6 bases had no gene match. In nucleotides, the CDR3 is TGTGCCAGCAGTTCACGGCGGGAGGGGGGCACAGATACGCAGTATTTA. This sequence encodes CASSSRREGGTDTQYL.

The chain uses TRBV20-1 and TRBJ2-7; D unresolved. CDR1 is DFQATT, CDR2 SNEGSKA, per germline (reference sequence). CDR3 length: 14 amino acids. The ends were cut back, 6 bases at V and 2 bases at J, with 17 bases in the middle. CDR3 sequence (DNA): TGCAGTGCACCAAACCGAGACACCCCCTACGAGCAGTACTTC. Its protein product is CSAPNRDTPYEQYF.

V is TRBV4-2 and J is TRBJ2-7, with TRBD2 identical over 9 bases. CDR3 size: 15 residues. After removal of 3 bases from V and 0 bases from J, the junction contained 3 bases not matched to a gene. CDR1 and CDR2 (germline): LGHNA, YNFKEQ. CDR3 region: CASSQASGVSYEQYF. In nucleotides, the CDR3 is TGTGCCAGCAGCCAGGCTAGCGGGGTCTCCTACGAGCAGTACTTC.

This clonotype occurred a few times. The chain recombines TRBV18 with TRBJ1-3; D gene unclear. Trimming pared 1 base from V and 0 bases from J, leaving 4 bases between. In germline, CDR1 is KGHSH, CDR2 LQKENI. The CDR3 is 14 residues long. CDR3 nucleotides: TGTGCCAGCTCACCACGAGTCTCTGGAAACACCATATATTTT. Its translation: CASSPRVSGNTIYF.

This clonotype was counted a few times. The junction does not match germline at one end; this may be a read error. V is TRBV29-1 and J is TRBJ2-1; D is possibly TRBD1 (5 bases). The CDR3 totals 14 residues. Germline CDR1 and CDR2: SQVTM and ANQGSEA. Written as DNA, the CDR3 is TGCAGCGTGGAAGGGTCCAGGGTGGAGAATGAGCAGTTCTTC. The encoded protein is CSVEGSRVENEQFF.

The chain uses TRBV20-1 and TRBJ2-1, with D uncertain. CDR1 DFQATT and CDR2 SNEGSKA come from the germline V gene (reference sequence). The CDR3 extends over 13 amino acids. Trimming removed 8 bases from V and 12 bases from J, with 23 bases in between. CDR3: CSPRGSGRVGQFF. DNA of the CDR3: TGCAGTCCAAGAGGATCAGGCCGAGTGGGGCAGTTCTTC.

This clonotype was recorded at least ten times. The chain has TRBV11-2 and TRBJ2-1; D is undetermined. Per germline, CDR1 SGHAT and CDR2 FQNNGV. The CDR3 consists of 10 residues. The V gene lost 1 base and the J gene lost 9 bases, with 1 base spanning the gap. The CDR3, as DNA: TGTGCCAGCAGCTTAGTTGAGCAGTTCTTC. This encodes CASSLVEQFF.

This clonotype was found many times. The chain is built from TRBV25-1 and TRBJ2-1, with 11 bases that match TRBD2. The CDR3 sequence is 18 residues long. Germline V gene lookup returns CDR1 MGHDK and CDR2 SYGVNS. Trimming took 4 bases from V and 0 from J; bases not matched to a gene: 8. The CDR3 loop reads CASSAPGLAEYSYNEQFF. CDR3 DNA sequence: TGTGCCAGCAGTGCTCCGGGACTAGCGGAATACTCCTACAATGAGCAGTTCTTC.

This clonotype was counted a few times. This rearrangement joins TRBV20-1 to TRBJ2-7; D ambiguous. The CDR3 consists of 14 residues. The V end lost 5 bases, the J end lost 0 bases, and 14 bases lay between the germline ends. Per germline, CDR1 DFQATT and CDR2 SNEGSKA (reference sequence). DNA of the CDR3: TGCAGTGCTCAACGTACTTCAAGCTCCTACGAGCAGTACTTC. Amino acid sequence: CSAQRTSSSYEQYF.

This clonotype has just a few counts. The gene calls are TRBV6-2 or TRBV6-3 and TRBJ1-5; the D gene is possibly TRBD1 (6 bases). Trimming shortened V by 0 bases and J by 6 bases, and 15 bases separated the two germline ends. The germline V gene has CDR1 MNHEY and CDR2 SVGEGT. This CDR3 is 16 amino acids long. The CDR3 here is CASSYSTGRSSQPQHF. The CDR3 nucleotides read TGTGCCAGCAGTTACTCAACAGGGCGATCCAGTCAGCCCCAGCATTTT.

This clonotype was recorded many times. The chain employs TRBV24-1 and TRBJ2-2; D is ambiguous. The CDR3 length is 16 residues. The V and J ends lost 2 bases and 7 bases respectively, with 16 bases between them. Germline CDR1 is KGHDR and CDR2 is SFDVKD. The CDR3 loop reads CATSDSPPGGGGELFF. The CDR3 bases are TGTGCCACCAGTGATTCTCCTCCGGGCGGCGGCGGGGAGCTGTTTTTT.

V gene TRBV13 combines with J gene TRBJ2-7; no clear D gene. V lost 5 bases and J lost 0, with 8 bases in between. Germline values: CDR1 PRHDT, CDR2 FYEKMQ (reference sequence). The CDR3 consists of 13 residues. DNA of the CDR3: TGTGCCAGCAGCCCCAAGAGCTCCTACGAGCAGTACTTC. Protein: CASSPKSSYEQYF. The full variable domain, with the rest looked up from reference TRBV13 and TRBJ2-7, is AAGVIQSPRHLIKEKRETATLKCYPIPRHDTVYWYQQGPGQDPQFLISFYEKMQSDKGSIPDRFSAQQFSDYHSELNMSSLELGDSALYFCASSPKSSYEQYFGPGTRLTVT.

V usage is TRBV4-3 and J usage is TRBJ1-3; possibly TRBD1 for D (5 bases). V lost 0 bases and J 2 bases, leaving 14 bases between the germline ends. The CDR3 totals 17 residues. Germline CDR1 reads LGHNA; CDR2 reads YSLEER. The CDR3 is CASSQDAAGGTGNTIYF. The DNA for the CDR3 is TGCGCCAGCAGCCAAGATGCTGCGGGGGGGACTGGAAACACCATATATTTT.

This clonotype was seen at least ten times. V gene TRBV9 combines with J gene TRBJ2-2; D is unresolved. Germline CDR1 SGDLS, CDR2 YYNGEE. V dropped 3 bases and J dropped 8 bases, with 8 bases sitting between them. The CDR3 has 12 amino acids. The chain's CDR3 is CASSASQGELFF. CDR3 coding DNA: TGTGCCAGCAGCGCATCTCAGGGGGAGCTGTTTTTT.

The V and J genes are TRBV24-1 and TRBJ2-1; 9 bases align to TRBD1. Germline lookup yields CDR1 KGHDR and CDR2 SFDVKD. Trimming cost V 3 bases and J 3 bases; bases outside gene matches: 5. CDR3 length: 16 residues. The CDR3, as DNA: TGTGCCACCAGTGATCCGGGGACAGGGTTCTACAATGAGCAGTTCTTC. Protein product: CATSDPGTGFYNEQFF.

This clonotype was found a few times. J is TRBJ1-2 and V is TRBV5-5; 8 bases match TRBD1. V lost 3 bases to trimming and J lost 0 bases; unmatched junction nucleotides: 1. The CDR3 has 14 amino acids. In germline, CDR1 is SGHKS, CDR2 YYEKEE (reference sequence). The CDR3 DNA is TGTGCCAGCAGCTGGGACAGGCCTAACTATGGCTACACCTTC. Encoded protein: CASSWDRPNYGYTF.

The chain is built from TRBV27 and TRBJ2-3; D possibly corresponds to TRBD2 (6 bases). CDR1 is MNHEY and CDR2 is SMNVEV in the germline V gene (reference sequence). The CDR3 contains 13 residues. V lost 5 bases and J lost 8, with 14 bases in between. CDR3 sequence reads: CASSVSAGGTQYF. The CDR3, as DNA: TGTGCCAGCAGTGTGAGTGCCGGGGGTACGCAGTATTTT.

This clonotype was seen repeatedly, ten times or more. The V call is TRBV27, the J call TRBJ2-1; TRBD1 is a possible D gene (5 bases). V lost 6 bases and J 4 bases, leaving 13 bases between the germline ends. Germline loops: CDR1 MNHEY, CDR2 SMNVEV (reference sequence). The CDR3 totals 14 residues. The CDR3 sequence: CASSPRTPYNEQFF. CDR3 nucleotides: TGTGCCAGCAGCCCGCGGACACCTTACAATGAGCAGTTCTTC.

This clonotype was counted between two and nine times. The chain carries TRBV21-1 and TRBJ2-3; TRBD1 is the table's D call and was not checked against the DNA. TRBV21-1 is marked as a pseudogene. The CDR3 is 18 residues long. The CDR3: CASRFTGQGLSHTDTQYF. In DNA form, the CDR3 reads TGTGCCAGCCGGTTCACGGGACAGGGGTTGTCACACACAGATACGCAGTATTTT.